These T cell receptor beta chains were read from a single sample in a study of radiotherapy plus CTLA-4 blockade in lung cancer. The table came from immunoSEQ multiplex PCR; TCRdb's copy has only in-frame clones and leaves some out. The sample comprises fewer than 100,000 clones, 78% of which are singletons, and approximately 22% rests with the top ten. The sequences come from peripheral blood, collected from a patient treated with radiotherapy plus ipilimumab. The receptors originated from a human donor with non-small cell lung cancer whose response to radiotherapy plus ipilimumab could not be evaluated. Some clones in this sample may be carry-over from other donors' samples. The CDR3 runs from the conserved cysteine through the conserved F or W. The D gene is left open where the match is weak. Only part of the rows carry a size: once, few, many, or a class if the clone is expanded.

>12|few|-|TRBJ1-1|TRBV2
TGTGCCAGCACCGCAGGGGAGACTGAAGCTTTCTTT
CASTAGETEAFF
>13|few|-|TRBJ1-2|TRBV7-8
TGTGCCAGCAGCCCGCGGGGGAGGGTTGGCTACACCTTC
CASSPRGRVGYTF
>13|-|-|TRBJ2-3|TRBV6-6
TGTGCCAGCAGCCGCGGACACACAGATACGCAGTATTTT
CASSRGHTDTQYF
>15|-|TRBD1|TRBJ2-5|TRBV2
TGTGCCAGCAGTGAAGGGCAGGGGGTCGTAGAGACCCAGTACTTC
CASSEGQGVVETQYF
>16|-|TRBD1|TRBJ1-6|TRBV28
TGTGCCAGCAGGCCAGGGGGGTCGGCCTATAATTCACCCCTCCACTTT
CASRPGGSAYNSPLHF
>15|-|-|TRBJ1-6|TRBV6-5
TGTGCCGCGGGGCAAGGAAGATCCTATAATTCACCCCTCCACTTT
CAAGQGRSYNSPLHF
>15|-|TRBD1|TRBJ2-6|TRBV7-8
TGTGCCAGCAGCACACAGGGGACCGGGGCCAACGTCCTGACTTTC
CASSTQGTGANVLTF
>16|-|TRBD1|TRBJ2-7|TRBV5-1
TGCGCCAGCAGCCTCCCACTGACAGGGGGAGCCTACGAGCAGTACTTC
CASSLPLTGGAYEQYF
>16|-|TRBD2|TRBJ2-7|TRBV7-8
TGTGCCAGCAGCTGGGGGACTAGCAGGACGACCTACGAGCAGTACTTC
CASSWGTSRTTYEQYF
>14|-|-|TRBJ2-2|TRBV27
TGTGCCAGCAGTTCCCAGGGCGGCTCCGGGGAGCTGTTTTTT
CASSSQGGSGELFF
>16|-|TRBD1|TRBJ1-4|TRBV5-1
TGCGCCAGCAGCTCAAGGGACAGTGCTTATAATGAAAAACTGTTTTTT
CASSSRDSAYNEKLFF
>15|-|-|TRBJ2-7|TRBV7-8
TGTGCCAGCCAACCCCGCAGCGGAAAGACCTACGAGCAGTACTTC
CASQPRSGKTYEQYF
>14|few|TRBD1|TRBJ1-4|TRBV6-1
TGTGCCAGCAGTGAAGGGACAGGGGCCGAAAAACTGTTTTTT
CASSEGTGAEKLFF
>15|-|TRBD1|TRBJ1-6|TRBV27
TGTGCCAGCAGTAAGACAGGGTTATATCATTCACCCCTCCACTTT
CASSKTGLYHSPLHF
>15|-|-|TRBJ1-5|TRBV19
TGTGCCAGTAGCAGAGGGACTCATAGCAATCAGCCCCAGCATTTT
CASSRGTHSNQPQHF
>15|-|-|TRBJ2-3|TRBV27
TGTGCCAGCAGTTCCATGCGGGGAAACACAGATACGCAGTATTTT
CASSSMRGNTDTQYF
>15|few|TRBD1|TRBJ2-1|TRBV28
TGTGCCAGCAGTCCGACAGGGCTATCCTACAATGAGCAGTTCTTC
CASSPTGLSYNEQFF
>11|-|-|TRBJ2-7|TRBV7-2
TGTGCCAGCAGCCTAGACTCGGAGCAGTACTTC
CASSLDSEQYF
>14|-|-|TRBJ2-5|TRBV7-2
TGTGCCAGCAGCCTCTGGGGACAACAAGAGACCCAGTACTTC
CASSLWGQQETQYF
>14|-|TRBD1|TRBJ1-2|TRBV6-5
TGTGCCAGCAGTTACCCGACAGGGAACTATGGCTACACCTTC
CASSYPTGNYGYTF
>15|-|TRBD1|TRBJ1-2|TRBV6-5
TGTGCCAGCAGTTACCGGGGACAGGGAATAGGCGGCTACACCTTC
CASSYRGQGIGGYTF
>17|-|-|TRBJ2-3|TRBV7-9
TGTGCCAGCAGCTTCGGAACCGGACAGTTTCCCCGGGATACGCAGTATTTT
CASSFGTGQFPRDTQYF
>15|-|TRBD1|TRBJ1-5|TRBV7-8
TGTGCCAGCAGCTTAGGGGGACAGGGTTATCAGCCCCAGCATTTT
CASSLGGQGYQPQHF
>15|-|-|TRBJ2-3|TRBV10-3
TGTGCCATCAGTGAGGCAGGCCTTAGCACAGATACGCAGTATTTT
CAISEAGLSTDTQYF
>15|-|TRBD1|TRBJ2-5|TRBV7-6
TGTGCCAGCAGCATCGGGACAGGGGTAGAGGAGACCCAGTACTTC
CASSIGTGVEETQYF
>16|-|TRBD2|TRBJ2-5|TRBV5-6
TGTGCCAGCAGCGCGGGACTAGCGGGGGCCCAAGAGACCCAGTACTTC
CASSAGLAGAQETQYF
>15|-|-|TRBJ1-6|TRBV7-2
TGTGCCAGCAGCTTAGCGCTTCGGGGGATCACACCCCTCCACTTT
CASSLALRGITPLHF
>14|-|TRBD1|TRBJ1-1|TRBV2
TGTGCCAGCAAAGGGGGCGACGTGAACACTGAAGCTTTCTTT
CASKGGDVNTEAFF
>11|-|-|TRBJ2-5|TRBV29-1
TGCAGCGTTGTTTCGGTGCGAGGGGGGTACTTC
CSVVSVRGGYF
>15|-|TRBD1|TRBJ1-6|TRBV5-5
TGTGCCAGCAGCTTCCGAGGGGGCTCCAATTCACCCCTCCACTTT
CASSFRGGSNSPLHF
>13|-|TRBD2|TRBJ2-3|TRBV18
TGTGCCAGCTCACAGTCCGAGCGGGGCCCGCAGTATTTT
CASSQSERGPQYF
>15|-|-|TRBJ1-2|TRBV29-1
TGCAGCCTCAACTGTGGGGGCCGGGCTAACTATGGCTACACCTTC
CSLNCGGRANYGYTF
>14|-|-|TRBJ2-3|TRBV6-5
TGTGCCAGCTCGACTCCCAATATGGCAGATACGCAGTATTTT
CASSTPNMADTQYF
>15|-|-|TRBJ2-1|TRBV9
TGTGCCAGCACCGGGAGTGGCGGGGACTACAATGAGCAGTTCTTC
CASTGSGGDYNEQFF
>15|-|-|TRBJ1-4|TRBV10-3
TGTGCCATCAGTGAGAATGGGGTGTTGGGGGCAAAACTGTTTTTT
CAISENGVLGAKLFF
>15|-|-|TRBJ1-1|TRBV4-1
TGCGCCAGCAGCCAAGAGGAGGCGGGGGGCACTGAAGCTTTCTTT
CASSQEEAGGTEAFF
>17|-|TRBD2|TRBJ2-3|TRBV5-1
TGCGCCAGCAGCTTGGGACTAGCGGGGGGTCGCACAGATACGCAGTATTTT
CASSLGLAGGRTDTQYF
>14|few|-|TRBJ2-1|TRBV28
TGCGCCAGCAGTTTTACGGGGGACGGCAATGAGCAGTTCTTC
CASSFTGDGNEQFF
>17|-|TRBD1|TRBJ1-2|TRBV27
TGTGCCAGCAGTAGGTCAGGGCCTTTAGGGGACAGCTATGGCTACACCTTC
CASSRSGPLGDSYGYTF
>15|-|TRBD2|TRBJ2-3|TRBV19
TGTGCCAGTAGGACTAGCGGGGGCCCCACAGATACGCAGTATTTT
CASRTSGGPTDTQYF
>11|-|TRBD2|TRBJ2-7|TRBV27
TGTGCCAGCAGGGAGCGGGAAGAGCAGTACTTC
CASREREEQYF
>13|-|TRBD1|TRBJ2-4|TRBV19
TGTGCCAGTGAGGGACAGGGTAGAAACATTCAGTACTTC
CASEGQGRNIQYF
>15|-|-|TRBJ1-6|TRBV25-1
TGTGCCAGCTCTCCGGACAGCCACTTCAATTCACCCCTCCACTTT
CASSPDSHFNSPLHF
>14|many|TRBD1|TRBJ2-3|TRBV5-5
TGTGCCAGCAGCCCCGGGACAGGGGAAGTCACGCAGTATTTT
CASSPGTGEVTQYF
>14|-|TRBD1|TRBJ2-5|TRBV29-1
TGCAGCGTTTGGGGACAGACGTCTGCGGAGACCCAGTACTTC
CSVWGQTSAETQYF
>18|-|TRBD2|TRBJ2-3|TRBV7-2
TGTGCCAGCAGCTCAAACAAACTAGCGGGGGCTATCACAGATACGCAGTATTTT
CASSSNKLAGAITDTQYF